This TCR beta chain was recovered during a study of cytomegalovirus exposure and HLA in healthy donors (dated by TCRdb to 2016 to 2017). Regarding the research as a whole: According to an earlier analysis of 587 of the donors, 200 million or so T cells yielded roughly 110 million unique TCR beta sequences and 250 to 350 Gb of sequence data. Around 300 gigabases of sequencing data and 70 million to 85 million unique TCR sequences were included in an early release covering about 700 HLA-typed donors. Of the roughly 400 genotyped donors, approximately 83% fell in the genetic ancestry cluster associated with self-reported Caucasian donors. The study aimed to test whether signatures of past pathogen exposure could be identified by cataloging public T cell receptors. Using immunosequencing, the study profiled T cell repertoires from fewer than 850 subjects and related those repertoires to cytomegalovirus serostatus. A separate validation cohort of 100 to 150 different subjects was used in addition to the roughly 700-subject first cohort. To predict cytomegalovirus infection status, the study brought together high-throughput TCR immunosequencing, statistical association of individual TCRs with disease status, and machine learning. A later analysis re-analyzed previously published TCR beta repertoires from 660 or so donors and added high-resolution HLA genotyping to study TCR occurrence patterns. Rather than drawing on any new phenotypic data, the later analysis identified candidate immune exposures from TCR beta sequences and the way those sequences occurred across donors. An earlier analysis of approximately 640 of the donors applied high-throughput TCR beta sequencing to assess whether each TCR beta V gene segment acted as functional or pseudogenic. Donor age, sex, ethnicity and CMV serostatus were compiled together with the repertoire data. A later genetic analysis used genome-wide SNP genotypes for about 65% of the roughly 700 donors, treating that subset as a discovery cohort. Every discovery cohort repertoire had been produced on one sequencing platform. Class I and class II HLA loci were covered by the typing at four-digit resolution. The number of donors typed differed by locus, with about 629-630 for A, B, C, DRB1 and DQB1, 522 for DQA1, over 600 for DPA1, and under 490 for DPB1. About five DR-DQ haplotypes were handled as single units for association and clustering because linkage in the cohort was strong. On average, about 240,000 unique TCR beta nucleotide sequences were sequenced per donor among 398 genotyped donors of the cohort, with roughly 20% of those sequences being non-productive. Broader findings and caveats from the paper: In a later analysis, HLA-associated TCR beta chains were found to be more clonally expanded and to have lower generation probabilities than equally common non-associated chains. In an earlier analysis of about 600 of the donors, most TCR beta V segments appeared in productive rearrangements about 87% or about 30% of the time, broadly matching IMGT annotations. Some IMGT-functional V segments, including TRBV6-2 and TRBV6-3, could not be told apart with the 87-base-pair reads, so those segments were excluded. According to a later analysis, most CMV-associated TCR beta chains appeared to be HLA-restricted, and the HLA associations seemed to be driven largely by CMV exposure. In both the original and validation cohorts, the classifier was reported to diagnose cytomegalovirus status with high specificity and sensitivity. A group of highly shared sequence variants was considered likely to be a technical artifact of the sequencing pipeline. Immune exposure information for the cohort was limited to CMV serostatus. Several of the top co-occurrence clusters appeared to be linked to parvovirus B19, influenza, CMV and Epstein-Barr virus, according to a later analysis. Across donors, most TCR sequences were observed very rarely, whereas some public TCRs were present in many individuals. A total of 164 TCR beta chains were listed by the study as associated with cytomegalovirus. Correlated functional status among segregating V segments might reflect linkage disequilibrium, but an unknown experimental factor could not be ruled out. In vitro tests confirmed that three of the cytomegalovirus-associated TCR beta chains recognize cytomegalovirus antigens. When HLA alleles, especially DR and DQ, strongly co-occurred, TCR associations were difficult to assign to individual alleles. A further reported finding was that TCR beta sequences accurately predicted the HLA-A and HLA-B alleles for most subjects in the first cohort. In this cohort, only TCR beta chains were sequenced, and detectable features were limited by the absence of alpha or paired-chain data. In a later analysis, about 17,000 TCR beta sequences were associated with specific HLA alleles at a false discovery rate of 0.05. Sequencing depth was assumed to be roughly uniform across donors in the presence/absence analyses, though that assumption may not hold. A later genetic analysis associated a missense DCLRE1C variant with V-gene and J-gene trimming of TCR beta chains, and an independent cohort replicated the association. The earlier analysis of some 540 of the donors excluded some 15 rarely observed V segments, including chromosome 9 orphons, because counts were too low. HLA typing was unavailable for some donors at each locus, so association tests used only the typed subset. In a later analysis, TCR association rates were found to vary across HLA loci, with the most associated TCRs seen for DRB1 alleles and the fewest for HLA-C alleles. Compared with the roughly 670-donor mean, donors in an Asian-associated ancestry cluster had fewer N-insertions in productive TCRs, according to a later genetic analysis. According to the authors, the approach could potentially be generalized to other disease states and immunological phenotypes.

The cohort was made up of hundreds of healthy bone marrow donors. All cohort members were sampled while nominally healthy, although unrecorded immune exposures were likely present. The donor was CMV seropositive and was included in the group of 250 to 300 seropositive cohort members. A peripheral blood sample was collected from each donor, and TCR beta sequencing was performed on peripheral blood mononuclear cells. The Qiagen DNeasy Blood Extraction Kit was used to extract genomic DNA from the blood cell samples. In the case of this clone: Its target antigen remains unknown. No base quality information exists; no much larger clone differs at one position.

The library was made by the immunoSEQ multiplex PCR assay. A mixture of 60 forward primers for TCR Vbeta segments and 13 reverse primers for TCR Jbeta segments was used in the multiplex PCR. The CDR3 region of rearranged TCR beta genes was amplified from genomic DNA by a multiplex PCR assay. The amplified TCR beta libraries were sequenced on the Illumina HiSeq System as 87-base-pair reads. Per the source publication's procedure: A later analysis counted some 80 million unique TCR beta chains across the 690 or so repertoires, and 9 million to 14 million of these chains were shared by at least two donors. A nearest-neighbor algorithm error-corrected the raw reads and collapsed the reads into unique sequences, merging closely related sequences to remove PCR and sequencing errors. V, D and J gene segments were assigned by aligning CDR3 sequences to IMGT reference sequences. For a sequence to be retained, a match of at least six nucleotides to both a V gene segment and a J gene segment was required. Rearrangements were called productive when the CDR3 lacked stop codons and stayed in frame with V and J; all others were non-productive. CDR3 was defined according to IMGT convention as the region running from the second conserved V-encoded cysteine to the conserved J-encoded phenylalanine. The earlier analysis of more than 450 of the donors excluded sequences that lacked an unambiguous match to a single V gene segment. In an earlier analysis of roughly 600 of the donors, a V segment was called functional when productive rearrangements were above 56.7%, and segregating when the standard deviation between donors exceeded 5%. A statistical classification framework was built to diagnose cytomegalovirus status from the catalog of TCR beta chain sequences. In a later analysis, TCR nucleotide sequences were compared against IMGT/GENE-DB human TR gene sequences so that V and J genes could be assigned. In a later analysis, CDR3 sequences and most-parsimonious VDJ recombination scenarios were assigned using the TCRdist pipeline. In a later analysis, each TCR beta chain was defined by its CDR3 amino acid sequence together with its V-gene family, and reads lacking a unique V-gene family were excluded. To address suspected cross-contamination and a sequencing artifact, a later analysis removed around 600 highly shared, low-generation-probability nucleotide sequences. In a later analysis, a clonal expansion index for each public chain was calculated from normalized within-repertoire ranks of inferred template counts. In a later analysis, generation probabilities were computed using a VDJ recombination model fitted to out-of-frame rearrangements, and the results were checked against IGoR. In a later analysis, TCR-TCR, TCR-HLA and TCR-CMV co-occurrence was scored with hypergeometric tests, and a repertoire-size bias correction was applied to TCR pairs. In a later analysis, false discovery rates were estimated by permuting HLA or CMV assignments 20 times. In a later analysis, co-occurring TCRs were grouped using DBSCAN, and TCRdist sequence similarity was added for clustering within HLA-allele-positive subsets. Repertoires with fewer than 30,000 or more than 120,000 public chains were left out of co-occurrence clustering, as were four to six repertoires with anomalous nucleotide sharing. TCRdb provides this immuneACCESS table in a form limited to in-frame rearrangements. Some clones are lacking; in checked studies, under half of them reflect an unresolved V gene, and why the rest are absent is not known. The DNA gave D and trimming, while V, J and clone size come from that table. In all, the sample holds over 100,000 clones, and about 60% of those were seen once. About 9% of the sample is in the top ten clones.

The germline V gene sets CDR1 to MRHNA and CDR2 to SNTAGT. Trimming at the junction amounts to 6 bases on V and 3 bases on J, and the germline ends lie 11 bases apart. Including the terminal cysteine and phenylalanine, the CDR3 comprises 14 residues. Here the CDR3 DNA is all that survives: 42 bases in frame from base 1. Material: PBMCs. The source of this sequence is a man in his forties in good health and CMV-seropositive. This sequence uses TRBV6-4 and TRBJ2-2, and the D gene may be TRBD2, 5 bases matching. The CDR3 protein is CASSPDGDTGELFF. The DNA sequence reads TGTGCCAGCAGCCCGGACGGGGACACCGGGGAGCTGTTTTTT.